Listed below are T cell receptor beta chains from one sample, sequenced in a study of OX40 agonist ivuxolimab in advanced cancers. Profiled with immunoSEQ multiplex PCR; TCRdb holds only in-frame clones, not every one. The sample lists about 31,000 clones; more than 85% were seen once. Sequences were derived from CD4+ or CD8+ T cells sorted from blood, sampled in a trial of the OX40 agonist ivuxolimab. These receptor sequences come from an adult with an advanced solid tumor such as melanoma, head and neck, liver or kidney cancer. The CDR3 runs from the conserved cysteine through the conserved F or W. The D gene is left open where the match is weak. Size tells how often a clone was seen (once, few, many) or the class of an expanded clone, and some rows leave it out.

size	V	J	D	CDR3	DNA
.	TRBV6-5	TRBJ1-1	.	CASSYSTRTEAFF	TGTGCCAGCAGTTACTCGACACGGACTGAAGCTTTCTTT
.	TRBV28	TRBJ1-6	TRBD1	CVSSSVGTADSPLHF	TGTGTCAGCAGTTCAGTCGGGACAGCCGATTCACCCCTCCACTTT
.	TRBV27	TRBJ2-7	.	CASSYSYEQYF	TGTGCCAGCAGTTACTCCTACGAGCAGTACTTC
.	TRBV11-2	TRBJ2-3	.	CASSFQGTPPDTQYF	TGTGCCAGCAGCTTTCAGGGGACTCCCCCAGATACGCAGTATTTT
.	TRBV11-3	TRBJ2-2	.	CASSPGRGLANTGELFF	TGTGCCAGCAGCCCGGGCCGCGGACTGGCGAACACCGGGGAGCTGTTTTTT
.	TRBV18	TRBJ2-1	TRBD2	CASSPPGLASNEQFF	TGTGCCAGCTCACCACCGGGACTAGCGTCCAATGAGCAGTTCTTC
.	TRBV7-9	TRBJ2-7	TRBD2	CASSFWREVYEQYF	TGTGCCAGCAGCTTTTGGCGGGAGGTCTACGAGCAGTACTTC
.	TRBV11-2	TRBJ2-7	TRBD1	CASSFGTGDEQYF	TGTGCCAGCAGCTTCGGGACAGGGGATGAGCAGTACTTC
.	TRBV7-9	TRBJ2-5	.	CASSLVVQETQYF	TGTGCCAGCAGCTTAGTGGTCCAAGAGACCCAGTACTTC
.	TRBV4-3	TRBJ2-1	TRBD2	CASSDGLAGEEQFF	TGCGCCAGCAGCGACGGACTAGCGGGAGAGGAGCAGTTCTTC
.	TRBV7-6	TRBJ1-1	.	CASSPGWGTEAFF	TGTGCCAGCAGCCCCGGGTGGGGCACTGAAGCTTTCTTT
once	TRBV4-1	TRBJ2-1	.	CASSQGLAQGNEQFF	TGCGCCAGCAGCCAAGGACTGGCCCAAGGGAATGAGCAGTTCTTC
few	TRBV14	TRBJ1-1	.	CASSGFSTEAFF	TGTGCCAGCAGCGGATTTTCCACTGAAGCTTTCTTT
.	TRBV27	TRBJ2-7	.	CASSYTGYEQYF	TGTGCCAGCAGTTATACGGGCTACGAGCAGTACTTC
.	TRBV14	TRBJ1-1	TRBD1	CASSLGTGGHSNTEAFF	TGTGCCAGCAGCCTCGGGACAGGGGGCCACTCCAACACTGAAGCTTTCTTT
.	TRBV19	TRBJ2-7	TRBD1	CASSIDSGTGTYEQYF	TGTGCCAGTAGTATAGACTCCGGGACAGGGACCTACGAGCAGTACTTC
.	TRBV28	TRBJ1-4	.	CASSSDRYRYNEKLFF	TGTGCCAGCAGTTCGGACCGGTACCGCTATAATGAAAAACTGTTTTTT
.	TRBV30	TRBJ1-5	.	CAWSATGITGNQPQHF	TGTGCCTGGAGTGCCACAGGGATCACGGGCAATCAGCCCCAGCATTTT
.	TRBV7-2	TRBJ1-5	TRBD1	CASSPRQGIMGYSNQPQHF	TGTGCCAGCAGCCCCAGACAGGGAATAATGGGTTATAGCAATCAGCCCCAGCATTTT
.	TRBV7-7	TRBJ2-1	.	CARASGPPYNEQFF	TGTGCCAGAGCTTCGGGACCCCCCTACAATGAGCAGTTCTTC
once	TRBV7-9	TRBJ2-3	TRBD2	CASSPLLAGAVADTQYF	TGTGCCAGCAGCCCGTTGCTAGCGGGAGCCGTCGCAGATACGCAGTATTTT
.	TRBV5-5	TRBJ2-1	.	CASSFEGHSYNEQFF	TGTGCCAGCAGCTTCGAGGGGCACTCCTACAATGAGCAGTTCTTC
once	TRBV11-2	TRBJ2-1	TRBD1	CASSLGRGQEQFF	TGTGCCAGCAGCTTAGGCAGGGGGCAAGAGCAGTTCTTC
.	TRBV29-1	TRBJ2-7	.	CSVESLEYEQYF	TGCAGCGTTGAGTCACTAGAATACGAGCAGTACTTC
once	TRBV14	TRBJ2-1	TRBD1	CASSPGQGAGNEQFF	TGTGCCAGCAGCCCGGGACAGGGGGCTGGGAATGAGCAGTTCTTC
.	TRBV2	TRBJ2-7	TRBD1	CASSVSGTGGSYEQYF	TGTGCCAGCAGTGTGTCTGGGACAGGGGGTTCATACGAGCAGTACTTC
.	TRBV9	TRBJ2-7	.	CASSPEGGIFPYEQYF	TGTGCCAGCAGTCCCGAGGGGGGGATCTTCCCCTACGAGCAGTACTTC
.	TRBV7-9	TRBJ2-7	.	CASSPGGAYEQYF	TGTGCCAGCAGCCCAGGGGGGGCCTACGAGCAGTACTTC